This T cell receptor beta chain was found in a study of human T cells and chemical hapten exposure (dated by TCRdb to the early 2020s). Describing the broader study: For sensitization, 2% DPC in acetone was applied to a roughly 2 cm by roughly 2 cm area of upper inner arm skin. Patch testing on the upper back used Finn chambers containing 0.01% DPC, with scoring done after 6 days according to International Contact Dermatitis Research Group standards. Libraries were combined into a pool for sequencing, and differences in TCR yield between samples came mainly from small differences in library volumes within the pool. Blood was sampled from patients pre-sensitization (week 0) and at 2, 6 and about 24 weeks after DPC sensitization. About 28 alopecia patients gave blood for TCR sequencing at one to four time points (pre-sensitization, 2, 6 and 24 weeks). Peripheral blood TCR repertoire changes were tracked in vivo in alopecia patients during primary and secondary sensitization to the hapten diphenylcyclopropenone (DPC). Most of the patients in the cohort were female, and the cohort covered alopecia areata with under or over 50% scalp involvement, alopecia totalis and alopecia universalis. Throughout the roughly 24-week study period, patients were also given weekly therapeutic DPC doses on the scalp. Study-wide findings and limitations: After repeated subsampling, the strength of the expansion versus patch-test correlation and the threshold at which it became significant changed. Expanded TCRs formed significantly more large CDR3 similarity clusters than pre-sensitization or healthy control sets, consistent with antigen-driven responses. DPC sensitization did not change the number of TCRs with a frequency above 1 in 1000, and there was no evidence of changes in global repertoire structure. A positive correlation was found between the number of PT1 expanded TCRs and patch test score, with significance reached at thresholds 8, 16 and 32 but not 4. Because all patients had alopecia, a presumed autoimmune disease, the immune response of the patients might differ from that of healthy individuals.

Explained via the paper, the time point label denotes: patch test 3, about 24 weeks after DPC sensitization. This sample's treatment or condition label indicates: therapeutic diphenylcyclopropenone sensitization with weekly scalp DPC. At each patch-test visit, blood was drawn before the patch test was applied. To be eligible, patients had to be aged 18 to 70, diagnosed with alopecia and judged suitable for DPC therapy, while pregnant patients were excluded. Total RNA was extracted from unfractionated whole blood collected in Tempus Blood RNA tubes. The method was RACE. The reads were generated on a NextSeq 500. Library preparation attached unique molecular identifiers to individual cDNA molecules for quantitative, reproducible TCR counting. Both TCR alpha and TCR beta chains were sequenced from each blood RNA sample. Regarding the original processing steps: The median number of TCRs per sample was 85,000 to 100,000, ranging from 23,224 to 690,600. The Decombinator software suite was used to annotate the V, J and CDR3 of the TCR reads. For PS versus PT1 abundance plots, all samples were subsampled to the same number of TCRs (28,000). TCRs were defined as expanded if absent before sensitization and observed at least eight times at the 2-week time point. The public reads were quality trimmed at Q25 with fastp and then assembled into clones with MiXCR by TCRdb, keeping productive beta chains. Every CDR3 protein is listed once, alongside the most common genes and DNA of its rows. What appears here as the V and J calls and clone size reflects TCRdb's work, not the paper's. The sample table shows more than 95,000 distinct CDR3 sequences, and 25% to 35% are seen once. The ten largest clones take up about a tenth of the sample.

As for this clonotype: It has no known antigen specificity. Base quality data are lacking; no much larger clone is found one base away.

V is shortened by 3 bases, J by 5 bases, and the region joining them spans 10 bases. Via the germline V gene, CDR1 is SNHLY and CDR2 FYNNEI. From its cysteine to its phenylalanine, the CDR3 spans 13 amino acids. Of the read, only the CDR3 DNA is kept; its 39 bases are in frame from base 1. This material consisted of whole blood, taken in connection with sensitization to the hapten diphenylcyclopropenone (DPC). This clonotype originated in a man in his forties with alopecia areata. Some clones in this sample may be carry-over from other donors' samples. The chain couples TRBV2 to TRBJ1-1; the D gene cannot be resolved reliably. Here the CDR3 is given as CASSEVRETEAFF. The sequenced DNA is TGTGCCAGCAGTGAGGTGCGAGAGACTGAAGCTTTCTTT.